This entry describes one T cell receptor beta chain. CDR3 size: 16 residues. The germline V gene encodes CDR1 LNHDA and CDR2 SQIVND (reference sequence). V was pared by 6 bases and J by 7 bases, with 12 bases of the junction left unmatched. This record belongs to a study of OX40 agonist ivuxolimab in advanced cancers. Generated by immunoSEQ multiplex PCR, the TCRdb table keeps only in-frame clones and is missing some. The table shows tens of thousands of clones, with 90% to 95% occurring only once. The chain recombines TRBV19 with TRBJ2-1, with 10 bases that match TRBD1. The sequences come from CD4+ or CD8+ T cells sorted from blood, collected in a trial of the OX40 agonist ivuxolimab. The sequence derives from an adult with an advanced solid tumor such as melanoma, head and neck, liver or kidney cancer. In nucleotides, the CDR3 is TGTGCCAGTAGCCGCCCCGGGACAGGGGAGTGGAATGAGCAGTTCTTC. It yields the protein CASSRPGTGEWNEQFF.